Sequencing of this TCR beta chain was carried out in a study of T cells in Graves' hyperthyroidism and ophthalmopathy. Study conclusions and caveats: Blood also held most thyroid clonotypes expanded beyond 0.001.

Amplification of TCR beta CDR3 regions used RNA as the template. Carried out on the TCR CDR3, a first-round RT-PCR used the HTBI primer set. One entry per CDR3 protein results from TCRdb running MiXCR on the multiplex PCR reads. The sample lists roughly 700,000 distinct CDR3 sequences, 14% seen once, with roughly 10% in the top ten. With respect to this clonotype: Its antigen remains unknown.

V dropped 1 base and J dropped 2; count of bases not matched to a gene: 17. In germline, CDR1 is SEHNR, CDR2 FQNEAQ (reference sequence). The CDR3 length is 21 residues. The receptor's source is a woman aged 18-29 years with Graves' hyperthyroidism. The chain carries TRBV7-9 and TRBJ2-2, with 9 nucleotides matching TRBD2. The sequenced material came from blood. CDR3 bases: TGTGCCAGCAGCTTAGTATGGGTGACTAGCGGTGAAAGTAGAAACACCGGGGAGCTGTTTTTT. Protein product: CASSLVWVTSGESRNTGELFF.